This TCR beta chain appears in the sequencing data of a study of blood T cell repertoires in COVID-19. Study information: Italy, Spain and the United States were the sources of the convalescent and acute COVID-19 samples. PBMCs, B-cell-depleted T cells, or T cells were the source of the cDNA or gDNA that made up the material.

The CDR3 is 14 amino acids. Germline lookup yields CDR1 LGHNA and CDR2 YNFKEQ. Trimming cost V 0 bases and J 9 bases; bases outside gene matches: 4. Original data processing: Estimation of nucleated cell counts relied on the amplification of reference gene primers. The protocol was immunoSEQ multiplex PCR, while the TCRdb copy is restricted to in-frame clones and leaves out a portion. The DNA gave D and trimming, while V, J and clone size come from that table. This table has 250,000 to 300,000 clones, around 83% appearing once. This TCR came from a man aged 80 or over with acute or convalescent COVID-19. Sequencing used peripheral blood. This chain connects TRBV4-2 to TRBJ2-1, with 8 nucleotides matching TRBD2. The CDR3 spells CASSQDWREAEQFF. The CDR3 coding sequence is TGTGCCAGCAGCCAAGATTGGCGGGAGGCTGAGCAGTTCTTC.